The subject of this entry is one T cell receptor (beta chain). Antigen unknown. The data were taken from a study of cytomegalovirus exposure and HLA in healthy donors. Regarding the study as a whole: In a later analysis, TCR beta V- and J-gene trimming showed a link to a missense DCLRE1C variant.

Primers: 60 Vbeta forward and 13 Jbeta reverse. Sequencing used immunoSEQ multiplex PCR; TCRdb keeps in-frame clones, though not all of them. The table for this sample gives over 65,000 clones. This sequence originates from a man aged 25-40 years in good health and CMV-seronegative. The sample comprised PBMCs.

CDR3 bases: TGCAGCGTTGAAGCCCCCGGGGGGGACTATGGCTACACCTTC. It is translated as CSVEAPGGDYGYTF. V and J are TRBV29-1 and TRBJ1-2; the D gene is possibly TRBD1 (5 bases). V lost 1 base and J 3 bases, leaving 12 bases between the germline ends. Germline V gene sequence: CDR1 SQVTM, CDR2 ANQGSEA. This CDR3 spans 14 amino acids.